This TCR beta chain was retrieved from a study of Ad26.COV2.S vaccination and SARS-CoV-2 variants. On the study more broadly: The COV1001 Ad26.COV2.S trial arm included the donor. Intramuscularly, Ad26.COV2.S was given either once or twice, 56 days apart.

Clones were sequenced by immunoSEQ multiplex PCR, and TCRdb holds only the in-frame ones, with some missing. The sample yields roughly 350,000 clones, about 88% seen once. Germline CDR1 reads LGHNA; CDR2 reads YSLEER. The CDR3 is made up of 17 amino acids. Trimming cost V 0 bases and J 6 bases, with 17 bases left between them. Treatment reported: around 19 received Ad26.COV2.S at low or high dose, single or two shots; roughly 5 received placebo; per-sample allocation not given. Sampling was done on day 63 after the first vaccine or placebo injection. Whole-study results and caveats: Substantial post-vaccination breadth of spike-specific CD8+ and CD4+ T cell responses was reported. Vaccine recipients and placebo recipients showed similar non-spike TCR breadth.

On this clone itself: The target antigen is unknown.

This TCR was sampled from a person aged 18 to 59 who received the Ad26.COV2.S COVID-19 vaccine or a placebo. J is TRBJ2-2 and V is TRBV4-3; TRBD1 is a possible D gene (6 bases). Source: peripheral blood, taken in a trial of Ad26.COV2.S vaccine versus placebo. CDR3 DNA sequence: TGCGCCAGCAGCCAAGATTACACAGGGTCTTCTGCCGGGGAGCTGTTTTTT. This sequence encodes CASSQDYTGSSAGELFF.